This is a list of T cell receptor beta chains from one sample in a study of T cell responses to AZD1222 COVID-19 vaccine. Clones were sequenced by immunoSEQ multiplex PCR, and TCRdb holds only the in-frame ones, with some missing. The sample contains about 94,000 clones, around nine tenths of which appear only once. The input for sequencing was peripheral blood, taken 28 days after the second AZD1222 dose. Receptors were obtained from an adult who received the AZD1222 COVID-19 vaccine. The CDR3 runs from the conserved cysteine through the conserved F or W. A D gene is named only where the DNA matches it firmly. Size is stated for part of the rows, as once, few or many counts, or as a class when the clone is expanded.

NA	NA	TRBJ1-4	TRBV5-5	CASSWGVTFEINEKLFF	TGTGCCAGCAGCTGGGGGGTGACATTCGAGATAAATGAAAAACTGTTTTTT
NA	TRBD1	TRBJ1-5	TRBV4-2	CASSQGDRAKGPQHF	TGTGCCAGCAGCCAAGGGGACAGGGCCAAAGGGCCCCAGCATTTT
NA	NA	TRBJ2-7	TRBV5-1	CASSLGAGARTYEQYF	TGCGCCAGCAGCTTGGGTGCGGGGGCGCGGACCTACGAGCAGTACTTC
NA	TRBD2	TRBJ2-3	TRBV30	CACFGGGNTQYF	TGTGCCTGCTTTGGGGGGGGGAATACGCAGTATTTT
NA	TRBD1	TRBJ1-2	TRBV28	CASSIGGNYGYTF	TGTGCCAGCAGTATAGGGGGCAACTATGGCTACACCTTC
NA	TRBD1	TRBJ1-5	TRBV16	CASSQSPWTGEPQHF	TGTGCCAGCAGCCAATCGCCTTGGACAGGGGAGCCCCAGCATTTT
NA	NA	TRBJ2-1	TRBV11-3	CASSLDPSYHEQFF	TGTGCCAGCAGCTTAGATCCTAGCTATCATGAGCAGTTCTTC
NA	TRBD2	TRBJ2-7	TRBV10-3	CAIRETYSGTSYEQYF	TGTGCCATCAGGGAGACCTATAGCGGGACTTCCTACGAGCAGTACTTC
NA	NA	TRBJ1-5	TRBV7-9	CASSLGDQPQHF	TGTGCCAGCAGCCTGGGGGATCAGCCCCAGCATTTT
NA	TRBD1	TRBJ1-2	TRBV30	CAWTGQNYGYTF	TGTGCCTGGACGGGACAGAACTATGGCTACACCTTC
NA	NA	TRBJ2-1	TRBV5-1	CASSFGQGLNNEQFF	TGCGCCAGCAGCTTTGGGCAGGGGCTCAACAATGAGCAGTTCTTC
NA	NA	TRBJ2-1	TRBV5-8	CASSPRGGISSYNEQFF	TGTGCCAGCAGCCCTAGAGGAGGGATTAGCTCCTACAATGAGCAGTTCTTC
NA	NA	TRBJ1-1	TRBV2	CASKQGQNTEAFF	TGTGCCAGCAAACAGGGACAGAACACTGAAGCTTTCTTT
NA	NA	TRBJ2-3	TRBV6-5	CASSHDTDTQYF	TGTGCCAGCAGCCATGACACAGATACGCAGTATTTT
NA	TRBD1	TRBJ2-3	TRBV5-1	CASSFGWTGEGTDTQYF	TGCGCCAGCAGCTTTGGGTGGACAGGGGAGGGCACAGATACGCAGTATTTT
few	TRBD1	TRBJ1-5	TRBV6-5	CASNPTGLGNQPQHF	TGTGCCAGCAACCCGACAGGGTTGGGAAATCAGCCCCAGCATTTT
NA	NA	TRBJ1-3	TRBV9	CASSVGRVRGNTIYF	TGTGCCAGCAGCGTAGGCAGGGTGCGAGGAAACACCATATATTTT
NA	NA	TRBJ2-3	TRBV6-2/TRBV6-3	CASSYSSGPDTQYF	TGTGCCAGCAGTTACTCCTCGGGCCCAGATACGCAGTATTTT
NA	NA	TRBJ1-1	TRBV6-5	CASSPRARTEAFF	TGTGCCAGCAGTCCCCGGGCTCGCACTGAAGCTTTCTTT
NA	NA	TRBJ1-2	TRBV19	CASRTPQQGSPPVTF	TGTGCCAGTAGGACCCCTCAGCAGGGTTCACCGCCGGTGACCTTC
NA	NA	TRBJ2-3	TRBV7-9	CASSGSDTQYF	TGTGCCAGCAGTGGGTCGGATACGCAGTATTTT
NA	NA	TRBJ1-3	TRBV7-9	CASSLGAGADSGNTIYF	TGTGCCAGCAGCTTAGGCGCAGGGGCTGACTCTGGAAACACCATATATTTT
NA	TRBD2	TRBJ2-1	TRBV9	CASSVMVGTSGENEQFF	TGTGCCAGCAGCGTAATGGTGGGCACTAGCGGGGAAAATGAGCAGTTCTTC
NA	NA	TRBJ1-2	TRBV11-2	CASSLGPYGYTF	TGTGCCAGCAGCTTAGGGCCCTATGGCTACACCTTC
NA	NA	TRBJ2-1	TRBV5-1	CASRGLEVYSYNEQFF	TGCGCCAGCAGGGGCCTCGAGGTTTATTCATACAATGAGCAGTTCTTC
NA	NA	TRBJ1-6	TRBV7-9	CASSLNRDLGSPLHF	TGTGCCAGCAGCCTCAACCGGGACTTGGGTTCACCCCTCCACTTT
medium-sized	TRBD2	TRBJ2-6	TRBV4-2	CASSAQTSSSSGANVLTF	TGTGCCAGCAGCGCCCAGACTAGCTCAAGCTCTGGGGCCAACGTCCTGACTTTC
NA	NA	TRBJ1-6	TRBV7-2	CASSLNPGSNSPLHF	TGTGCCAGCAGCTTAAATCCAGGCAGTAATTCACCCCTCCACTTT
NA	TRBD2	TRBJ2-3	TRBV11-2	CASSFSGSTDTQYF	TGTGCCAGCAGCTTTAGCGGGAGCACAGATACGCAGTATTTT
NA	NA	TRBJ2-7	TRBV29-1	CSVRPGANYEQYF	TGCAGCGTTCGGCCAGGGGCTAACTACGAGCAGTACTTC
NA	NA	TRBJ1-5	TRBV4-2	CASSQDAAYSNQPQHF	TGTGCCAGCAGCCAAGACGCAGCGTATAGCAATCAGCCCCAGCATTTT
NA	NA	TRBJ2-5	TRBV6-5	CASSRGTSRETQYF	TGTGCCAGCAGCCGCGGGACATCTAGGGAGACCCAGTACTTC
NA	NA	TRBJ1-5	TRBV7-8	CASSLAVANQPQHF	TGTGCCAGCAGCTTAGCTGTGGCCAATCAGCCCCAGCATTTT
NA	NA	TRBJ2-7	TRBV11-3	CASSLDLPGEQYF	TGTGCCAGCAGCTTAGATCTCCCAGGCGAGCAGTACTTC
NA	NA	TRBJ1-2	TRBV5-1	CASSLRQNNYGYTF	TGCGCCAGCAGCTTGAGACAGAATAACTATGGCTACACCTTC
NA	NA	TRBJ1-2	TRBV11-3	CASSLVRGGEGNYGYTF	TGTGCCAGCAGCTTAGTGCGGGGAGGGGAAGGAAACTATGGCTACACCTTC
NA	TRBD1	TRBJ2-2	TRBV3-1/TRBV3-2	CASSPETIRDREKVPGELFF	TGTGCCAGCAGCCCAGAAACTATTAGGGACAGGGAGAAGGTGCCCGGGGAGCTGTTTTTT
NA	NA	TRBJ1-1	TRBV10-2	CASSPVGAEAFF	TGCGCCAGCAGCCCGGTGGGGGCCGAAGCTTTCTTT
NA	NA	TRBJ1-4	TRBV4-2	CASSQVTTRGNEKLFF	TGTGCCAGCAGCCAAGTAACGACGAGGGGTAATGAAAAACTGTTTTTT
NA	NA	TRBJ1-1	TRBV3-1/TRBV3-2	CASSQGDTEAFF	TGTGCCAGCAGCCAAGGGGACACTGAAGCTTTCTTT
once	NA	TRBJ1-5	TRBV4-2	CASSQERRSNQPQHF	TGTGCCAGCAGCCAAGAAAGGCGTTCCAATCAGCCCCAGCATTTT
NA	TRBD1	TRBJ1-2	TRBV19	CASSSDRGTNYGYTF	TGTGCCAGTAGCAGTGACAGGGGCACTAACTATGGCTACACCTTC
NA	NA	TRBJ1-5	TRBV30	CAWSAGGANQPQHF	TGTGCCTGGAGTGCTGGAGGGGCCAATCAGCCCCAGCATTTT
NA	TRBD1	TRBJ2-5	TRBV7-9	CASRGTGGQETQYF	TGTGCCAGCAGGGGGACAGGGGGACAAGAGACCCAGTACTTC
NA	NA	TRBJ2-2	TRBV5-1	CASSFNNLNTGELFF	TGCGCCAGCAGCTTTAACAACCTGAACACCGGGGAGCTGTTTTTT